This T cell receptor beta chain is from a study of T cell responses to AZD1222 COVID-19 vaccine. Produced via immunoSEQ multiplex PCR; TCRdb's table is partial and in-frame only. The repertoire includes some 84,000 clones, around nine tenths of them detected once, and 15% to 20% sits in the top ten. This CDR3 contains 15 residues. CDR1 is LNHDA, CDR2 SQIVND, per germline (reference sequence). The V segment lost 1 base and the J segment 4 bases; nucleotides outside the gene matches: 3. This receptor was identified in an adult in good health. The sample was peripheral blood, taken on day 0 of AZD1222 vaccination. The J gene is TRBJ2-2, the V gene TRBV19, with 7 bases fitting TRBD1. This CDR3 reads CASSIAGTATGELFF. The CDR3 DNA reads TGTGCCAGTAGTATAGCCGGGACAGCCACCGGGGAGCTGTTTTTT.